The 8 T cell receptor beta chains below were found in one sample sequenced in a study of blood T cell repertoires in COVID-19. Using immunoSEQ multiplex PCR, the repertoire was profiled, and TCRdb retains in-frame clones only, with some absent. The data hold roughly 200,000 clones, with 90% observed a single time. The specimen sequenced was peripheral blood. The source is a man in his fifties or sixties with acute or convalescent COVID-19.

The chain uses TRBV10-3 and TRBJ2-1; 7 bases agree with TRBD2. CDR3 size: 15 residues. V lost 0 bases and J lost 5; bases outside the gene matches: 4. The V gene's germline CDR1 is ENHRY and CDR2 SYGVKD. Written as DNA, the CDR3 is TGTGCCATCAGTGAGTCAGGGCTAGCGGACAATGAGCAGTTCTTC. Its protein is CAISESGLADNEQFF.

The chain carries TRBV5-1 and TRBJ1-2; D is unresolved. The germline V gene has CDR1 SGHRS and CDR2 YFSETQ. The CDR3 is 12 residues long. Trimming pared 0 bases from V and 8 bases from J, leaving 8 bases between. The CDR3 region has the DNA TGCGCCAGCAGCTTGGAATCGGTGGGCTACACCTTC. Protein product: CASSLESVGYTF. Together with reference TRBV5-1 and TRBJ1-2, the CDR3 gives the full variable domain: KAGVTQTPRYLIKTRGQQVTLSCSPISGHRSVSWYQQTPGQGLQFLFEYFSETQRNKGNFPGRFSGRQFSNSRSEMNVSTLELGDSALYLCASSLESVGYTFGSGTRLTVV.

The chain employs TRBV28 and TRBJ1-2, with 7 bases that match TRBD1. V lost 5 bases to trimming and J lost 5 bases; unmatched junction nucleotides: 8. The CDR3 runs 14 residues. CDR1 and CDR2 from the germline V gene are MDHEN and SYDVKM. For the CDR3, the DNA is TGTGCCAGCAGTACCCCGGGACAGACTTATGGCTACACCTTC. This translates into CASSTPGQTYGYTF.

The chain couples TRBV19 to TRBJ2-6; tentative D call: TRBD2 (6 bases). The germline gives CDR1 LNHDA, CDR2 SQIVND (reference sequence). The CDR3 has 19 amino acids. The ends were cut back, 6 bases at V and 0 bases at J, with 21 bases in the middle. The CDR3 DNA reads TGTGCCAGTAGGGCGGGACGGACTGTCCCACTCTCTGGGGCCAACGTCCTGACTTTC. Translating it yields CASRAGRTVPLSGANVLTF.

This clone was observed once. CDR3 sequence reads: CASSKQRGTGELFF. Here the CDR3 DNA reads TGTGCCAGCAGCAAACAAAGGGGCACCGGGGAGCTGTTTTTT. V usage is TRBV7-8 and J usage is TRBJ2-2, with D perhaps TRBD1 (5 bases). With 5 bases removed from V and 4 bases from J, the gap between germline ends came to 11 bases. Germline loops: CDR1 SGHVS, CDR2 FQNEAQ. CDR3 length: 14 residues.

The table lists this clone with a few counts. This chain joins TRBV10-2 and TRBJ1-1, with unresolved D. Germline V lookup: CDR1 WSHSY, CDR2 SAAADI. V dropped 5 bases and J dropped 0 bases, with 7 bases sitting between them. This CDR3 comprises 13 residues. The CDR3 sequence: CASSLEMNTEAFF. In nucleotides, the CDR3 is TGCGCCAGCAGTTTAGAGATGAACACTGAAGCTTTCTTT.

The chain links TRBV20-1 to TRBJ1-2; TRBD1 agrees at 7 bases. The CDR3 is 13 amino acids. The V gene end was trimmed by 3 bases and the J gene end by 5 bases; junction bases not matched to a gene: 6. CDR1 DFQATT and CDR2 SNEGSKA come from the germline V gene (reference sequence). CDR3 amino acids: CSASRQGGYGYTF. DNA of the CDR3: TGCAGTGCTAGTAGACAGGGAGGTTATGGCTACACCTTC.

The rearrangement links TRBV9 to TRBJ1-5, with 8 bases matching TRBD1. This CDR3 contains 15 residues. Germline V gene sequence: CDR1 SGDLS, CDR2 YYNGEE. J gave up 4 bases and V 0 bases, and 3 bases lay outside the gene matches. CDR3 sequence reads: CASSVGTGKNQPQHF. As DNA, the CDR3 is TGTGCCAGCAGCGTAGGGACAGGGAAGAATCAGCCCCAGCATTTT.